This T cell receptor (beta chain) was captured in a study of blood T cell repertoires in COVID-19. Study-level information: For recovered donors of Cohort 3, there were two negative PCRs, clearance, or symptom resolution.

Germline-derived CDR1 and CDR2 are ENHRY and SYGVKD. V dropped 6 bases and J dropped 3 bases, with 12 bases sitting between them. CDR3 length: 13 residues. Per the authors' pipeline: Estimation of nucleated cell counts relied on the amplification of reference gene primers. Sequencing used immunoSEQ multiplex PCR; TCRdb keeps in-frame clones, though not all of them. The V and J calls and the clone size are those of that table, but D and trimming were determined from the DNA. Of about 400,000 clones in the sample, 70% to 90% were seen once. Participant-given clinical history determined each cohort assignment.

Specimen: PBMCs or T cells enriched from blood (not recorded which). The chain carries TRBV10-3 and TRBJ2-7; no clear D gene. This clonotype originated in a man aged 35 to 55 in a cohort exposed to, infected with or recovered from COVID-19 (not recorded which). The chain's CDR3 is CAIRLGPSYEQYF. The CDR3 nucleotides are TGTGCCATCAGGCTTGGCCCTAGCTACGAGCAGTACTTC.